This T cell receptor beta chain was identified during a study of CD8+CD57+ T cells in acquired aplastic anemia. The wider study: Mean yield of DNA from sorted CD4+ and CD8+ cells was about 3.2 ug.

The sample holds many counts of this clonotype. TCR beta VDJ and CDR3 were profiled, and genomic DNA was the template. TCRdb ran MiXCR on the reads and lists one entry per CDR3 protein. The sample contains 100,000 to 150,000 distinct CDR3 sequences, nearly 40% of which appear only once. Before being chosen for sequencing, patients had shown CD8+CD57+ cell expansion by flow cytometry. The CDR3 is made up of 13 amino acids. The germline V gene encodes CDR1 SQVTM and CDR2 ANQGSEA. V lost 4 bases, J lost 4 bases, and 10 bases lay in between. Sequenced material: sorted CD4+, CD8+, or CD8+CD57+ T cells (not recorded which) from PBMCs. The TCR originated in a human donor with aplastic anemia. The gene calls are TRBV29-1 and TRBJ1-4; D uncertain. DNA for the CDR3: TGCAGCGTTGGAGGATCCCATAATGAAAAACTGTTTTTT. It translates to CSVGGSHNEKLFF.